These 26 T cell receptor beta chains were sequenced from one sample in a study of T cells in Graves' hyperthyroidism and ophthalmopathy. TCR beta CDR3 region amplification was performed from RNA transcripts. TCR CDR3 underwent first-round RT-PCR with the HTBI primer set. TCRdb re-called the multiplex PCR reads through MiXCR, storing one row per CDR3 protein. The data contain about 560,000 distinct CDR3 sequences, 16% of them seen just once; the ten biggest clones take up about 20%. The sequenced sample consisted of blood. The receptors here all came from a woman aged 18-29 years with Graves' hyperthyroidism.

The chain employs TRBV2 and TRBJ2-5; D call uncertain. Deletions cut 6 bases from V and 2 bases from J, with 16 bases between. CDR1 SNHLY and CDR2 FYNNEI come from the germline V gene. The CDR3 has 15 amino acids. The CDR3 protein is CASSSRGSIQETQYF. The CDR3 DNA is TGTGCCAGCAGCTCCCGTGGCAGCATACAAGAGACCCAGTACTTC.

This clonotype has more than one count but fewer than ten. This chain uses TRBV7-9 with TRBJ2-3; TRBD2 aligns across 12 bases. The V gene end was trimmed by 4 bases and the J gene end by 2 bases; junction bases not matched to a gene: 10. Germline V lookup: CDR1 SEHNR, CDR2 FQNEAQ (reference sequence). The CDR3 loop spans 18 amino acids. The CDR3 DNA sequence: TGTGCCAGCAGCTCCAGGCGGCTAGCGGGGGGGCCCACAGATACGCAGTATTTT. This codes for CASSSRRLAGGPTDTQYF.

This clonotype showed up just a few times. The chain couples TRBV28 to TRBJ1-5; 10 bases are shared with TRBD1. V lost 7 bases to trimming and J lost 3 bases; unmatched junction nucleotides: 9. There are 16 residues in the CDR3. Looked up from germline, CDR1 is MDHEN and CDR2 is SYDVKM. For the CDR3, the DNA is TGTGCCAGCAATGCCCGGGACAGGGGTGACAATCAGCCCCAGCATTTT. Translation gives CASNARDRGDNQPQHF.

This clonotype occurred a few times. This CDR3 is CSATPSGYSNQPQHF. In nucleotides, the CDR3 is TGCAGTGCTACCCCGTCAGGATATAGCAATCAGCCCCAGCATTTT. The chain combines TRBV20-1 with TRBJ1-5, with D unresolved. With 4 bases removed from V and 0 bases from J, the gap between germline ends came to 13 bases. The germline gives CDR1 DFQATT, CDR2 SNEGSKA (reference sequence). There are 15 residues in the CDR3.

This clonotype was observed at least ten times. The chain is built from TRBV28 and TRBJ1-6; a possible D gene is TRBD1 (5 bases). The CDR3 runs to 17 residues. Germline V gene lookup returns CDR1 MDHEN and CDR2 SYDVKM. The V and J ends lost 3 bases and 9 bases respectively, with 21 bases between them. The CDR3 region has the DNA TGTGCCAGCAGTTTCCCGCGGGCGGGGCCGATCGGTTCACCCCTCCACTTT. Encoded protein: CASSFPRAGPIGSPLHF. The full variable domain, with the rest looked up from reference TRBV28 and TRBJ1-6, is DVKVTQSSRYLVKRTGEKVFLECVQDMDHENMFWYRQDPGLGLRLIYFSYDVKMKEKGDIPEGYSVSREKKERFSLILESASTNQTSMYLCASSFPRAGPIGSPLHFGNGTRLTVT.

The sample holds many counts of this clonotype. The genes are TRBV28 and TRBJ2-1, with 10 bases aligning to TRBD2. Trimming cost V 5 bases and J 3 bases; bases outside gene matches: 4. CDR3 length: 15 amino acids. Germline V gene data show CDR1 as MDHEN and CDR2 as SYDVKM. The CDR3 coding sequence is TGTGCCAGCAGTACTAGCGGGACGAACTACAATGAGCAGTTCTTC. This codes for CASSTSGTNYNEQFF. Full variable domain (rest looked up from reference TRBV28 and TRBJ2-1): DVKVTQSSRYLVKRTGEKVFLECVQDMDHENMFWYRQDPGLGLRLIYFSYDVKMKEKGDIPEGYSVSREKKERFSLILESASTNQTSMYLCASSTSGTNYNEQFFGPGTRLTVL.

This chain joins TRBV12-3 or TRBV12-4 and TRBJ2-1; 9 bases align to TRBD1. The CDR3 spans 15 residues. Trimming at V came to 6 bases and at J to 5 bases, leaving 8 bases not matched to a gene. CDR3 in DNA: TGTGCCAGCAGCCCCGGGGGGACAGGGAACAATGAGCAGTTCTTC. Its protein product is CASSPGGTGNNEQFF.

In this sample, this clonotype turned up a few times. V gene TRBV20-1 combines with J gene TRBJ1-2, with 8 bases fitting TRBD1. Unmatched junction bases numbered 11, after V lost 3 bases and J lost 8 bases. Germline V gene data show CDR1 as DFQATT and CDR2 as SNEGSKA (reference sequence). This CDR3 comprises 14 residues. As DNA, the CDR3 is TGCAGTGCTAGTCGCGACGGACAGGGTTGGGGCTACACCTTC. This translates into CSASRDGQGWGYTF.

This clonotype has a count of ten or more. The chain joins TRBV9 to TRBJ2-1; 7 bases match TRBD2. V was pared by 0 bases and J by 6 bases, with 12 bases of the junction left unmatched. CDR3 length: 17 amino acids. Germline CDR1 is SGDLS and CDR2 is YYNGEE. CDR3 nucleotides: TGTGCCAGCAGCGTAGAGGGAGGGCTAAGGCGGGGCAATGAGCAGTTCTTC. Translated: CASSVEGGLRRGNEQFF.

In its sample, this clonotype was seen many times. The chain carries TRBV15 and TRBJ1-4; 7 nucleotides agree with TRBD1. Germline V CDR1 and CDR2: LNHNV, YYDKDF (reference sequence). The junction had 2 bases not matched to a gene; V was cut back by 5 bases and J by 5 bases. This CDR3 has 13 residues. CDR3 protein: CATSGRGNEKLFF. DNA for the CDR3: TGTGCCACCAGCGGCAGGGGGAATGAAAAACTGTTTTTT.

This clonotype showed up many times. The rearrangement joins TRBV12-3 or TRBV12-4 to TRBJ1-1; a weak D match, TRBD1 (6 bases). The V gene lost 6 bases and the J gene lost 5 bases, with 16 bases spanning the gap. CDR3 length equals 14 residues. The chain's CDR3 is CASSFTGFITEAFF. CDR3 DNA sequence: TGTGCCAGCAGCTTTACAGGGTTCATAACTGAAGCTTTCTTT.

J is TRBJ2-2 and V is TRBV10-3, with D possibly TRBD1 on 6 matching bases. The CDR3 length is 13 residues. Germline V CDR1 and CDR2: ENHRY, SYGVKD. Trimming removed 2 bases from V and 6 bases from J, with 7 bases in between. The CDR3 nucleotides read TGTGCCATCAGTGAGGCAGGGGCCGGGGAGCTGTTTTTT. Its protein product is CAISEAGAGELFF.

This clonotype was observed a handful of times. The rearrangement links TRBV27 to TRBJ1-6; D may be TRBD1 (5 bases). Germline CDR1 and CDR2: MNHEY and SMNVEV (reference sequence). Trimming pared 3 bases from V and 4 bases from J, leaving 10 bases between. The CDR3 totals 15 residues. CDR3 bases: TGTGCCAGCAGTTTGGGGCAGTTGTATAATTCACCCCTCCACTTT. Residues: CASSLGQLYNSPLHF.

This clonotype was seen repeatedly, ten times or more. V usage is TRBV28 and J usage is TRBJ1-5, with D perhaps matching TRBD1 (5 bases). The length of the CDR3 is 15 residues. Trimming shortened V by 2 bases and J by 2 bases, and 10 bases separated the two germline ends. The germline V gene encodes CDR1 MDHEN and CDR2 SYDVKM. CDR3 sequence: CASSLKGRGNQPQHF. The CDR3 nucleotides are TGTGCCAGCAGTTTAAAGGGGCGCGGCAATCAGCCCCAGCATTTT.

This clonotype was seen ten or more times. The genes are TRBV6-1 and TRBJ1-5, with D possibly TRBD1 on 5 matching bases. CDR1 is MNHNS and CDR2 is SASEGT in the germline V gene. V lost 0 bases and J 4 bases, leaving 16 bases between the germline ends. CDR3 size: 17 residues. In DNA, the CDR3 is TGTGCCAGCAGTGAAGCGCGGGGGTTAGTGGTAAATCAGCCCCAGCATTTT. It specifies CASSEARGLVVNQPQHF.

This chain joins TRBV7-9 and TRBJ2-7, with D uncertain. This CDR3 region has 13 residues. Trimming took 5 bases from V and 6 from J, leaving 14 bases between them. The germline gives CDR1 SEHNR, CDR2 FQNEAQ (reference sequence). DNA for the CDR3: TGTGCCAGCAGCCTAAACGCCGGTCGCGAGCAGTACTTC. Protein product: CASSLNAGREQYF.

This clonotype has a count of ten or more. The gene calls are TRBV18 and TRBJ1-1; the D is unclear. This CDR3 is 13 amino acids long. Germline-derived CDR1 and CDR2 are KGHSH and LQKENI. V gave up 0 bases and J gave up 0 bases, with 2 bases separating them. DNA for the CDR3: TGTGCCAGCTCACCACCCGTGAACACTGAAGCTTTCTTT. Translated: CASSPPVNTEAFF.

CDR3 loop: CASSAIADPSYEQYF. Written as DNA, the CDR3 is TGTGCCAGCAGCGCCATAGCGGATCCCTCCTACGAGCAGTACTTC. The chain carries TRBV9 and TRBJ2-7; a possible D gene is TRBD2 (6 bases). This CDR3 has 15 residues. Trimming shortened V by 3 bases and J by 0 bases, and 13 bases separated the two germline ends. Germline CDR1 reads SGDLS; CDR2 reads YYNGEE. Full variable domain (remainder filled in from reference TRBV9 and TRBJ2-7): DSGVTQTPKHLITATGQRVTLRCSPRSGDLSVYWYQQSLDQGLQFLIQYYNGEERAKGNILERFSAQQFPDLHSELNLSSLELGDSALYFCASSAIADPSYEQYFGPGTRLTVT.

This clonotype was picked up many times. The V call is TRBV6-1, the J call TRBJ1-1; D unresolved. Germline-derived CDR1 and CDR2 are MNHNS and SASEGT. The CDR3 extends over 15 amino acids. V lost 5 bases, J lost 4 bases, and 17 bases lay in between. CDR3 DNA sequence: TGTGCCAGCAGTCGCCGGGCCGGAGACGGCACTGAAGCTTTCTTT. As protein: CASSRRAGDGTEAFF.

There are many counts of this clonotype. CDR3 sequence: CASSPYIRVEAFF. In DNA form, the CDR3 reads TGTGCCAGCAGTCCTTACATCAGGGTGGAAGCTTTCTTT. The chain has TRBV6-2 or TRBV6-3 and TRBJ1-1; perhaps TRBD1 as D (5 bases). Germline values: CDR1 MNHEY, CDR2 SVGEGT. The CDR3 runs 13 residues. V was pared by 5 bases and J by 8 bases, with 15 bases between.

This clonotype was counted ten times or more. The chain uses TRBV28 and TRBJ2-3; the D gene is possibly TRBD1 (6 bases). V shed 7 bases and J shed 2 bases, with 16 bases lying between them. Germline CDR1 reads MDHEN; CDR2 reads SYDVKM. This CDR3 is built from 15 residues. The CDR3: CASNIGTSSTDTQYF. The DNA for the CDR3 is TGTGCCAGCAATATAGGGACATCCTCCACAGATACGCAGTATTTT.

This clonotype was counted at least ten times. The chain uses TRBV5-1 and TRBJ1-1, with 7 bases matching TRBD1. The germline V gene has CDR1 SGHRS and CDR2 YFSETQ. The length of the CDR3 is 14 residues. The ends lost 4 bases at V and 1 base at J; junction bases unmatched: 4. CDR3 DNA: TGCGCCAGCAGCACGGGACAGACGAACACTGAAGCTTTCTTT. The encoded protein is CASSTGQTNTEAFF.

This rearrangement joins TRBV19 to TRBJ2-5; 8 nucleotides agree with TRBD1. This CDR3 comprises 16 residues. CDR1 is LNHDA, CDR2 SQIVND, per germline (reference sequence). Trimming at V came to 5 bases and at J to 5 bases, leaving 13 bases not matched to a gene. The chain's CDR3 is CASSRGGQVGRETQYF. CDR3 DNA sequence: TGTGCCAGTAGTCGAGGGGGACAGGTGGGACGCGAGACCCAGTACTTC.

This clonotype was observed a handful of times. The chain uses TRBV29-1 and TRBJ1-1; D uncertain. Per germline, CDR1 SQVTM and CDR2 ANQGSEA. The germline V and J ends were trimmed by 5 bases and 5 bases, with 6 bases remaining between them. The CDR3 consists of 10 residues. CDR3 sequence reads: CSVIGTEAFF. In DNA form, the CDR3 reads TGCAGCGTTATCGGGACTGAAGCTTTCTTT.

This clonotype occurred many times. V and J are TRBV18 and TRBJ2-1; D gene ambiguous. Germline CDR1 is KGHSH and CDR2 is LQKENI. The CDR3 has 13 amino acids. V gave up 3 bases and J gave up 8 bases, with 11 bases separating them. CDR3 nucleotides: TGTGCCAGCTCACCCGGGTTATCGGATGAGCAGTTCTTC. This sequence encodes CASSPGLSDEQFF.

This clonotype was counted many times. The chain links TRBV12-3 or TRBV12-4 to TRBJ1-2; tentative D call: TRBD1 (6 bases). Trimming cost V 11 bases and J 2 bases, with 18 bases left between them. This CDR3 region has 14 residues. In nucleotides, the CDR3 is TGTGCCGTTGAGGGGGGCGGGGAGAACTATGGCTACACCTTC. Protein sequence: CAVEGGGENYGYTF.